A selection of T cell receptor beta chains follows, all from one sample in a study of OX40 agonist ivuxolimab in advanced cancers. Some clones are missing from TCRdb's copy, which holds only in-frame ones; the method was immunoSEQ multiplex PCR. The sample carries 75,000 to 80,000 clones, around 81% recorded once. The sample consisted of CD4+ or CD8+ T cells sorted from blood, taken in a trial of the OX40 agonist ivuxolimab. These receptors originate from an adult with an advanced solid tumor such as melanoma, head and neck, liver or kidney cancer. The CDR3 runs from the conserved cysteine through the conserved F or W.

v_gene: TRBV7-6; CDR3aa: CASSLGENTDTQYF
v_gene: TRBV11-3; CDR3aa: CASGRDENTGELFF
v_gene: TRBV20-1; CDR3aa: CSASQDGYTF
v_gene: TRBV6-1; CDR3aa: CASTPGASSYEQYF
v_gene: TRBV7-6; CDR3aa: CASSFVAAGGVTGELFF
v_gene: TRBV28; CDR3aa: CASSSGGTNTEAFF
v_gene: TRBV7-9; CDR3aa: CASSLAQGAGREAFF
v_gene: TRBV5-1; CDR3aa: CASSVYQETQYF
v_gene: TRBV5-1; CDR3aa: CASSLAGGEEPQHF
v_gene: TRBV5-1; CDR3aa: CASSPSGLGGTDTQYF
v_gene: TRBV5-1; CDR3aa: CASSLAQFQETQYF
v_gene: TRBV9; CDR3aa: CASNPRGRWETQYF
v_gene: TRBV6-1; CDR3aa: CASAVESYSYEQYF
v_gene: TRBV5-8; CDR3aa: CASSYRDSSGNTIYF
v_gene: TRBV5-1; CDR3aa: CASSWADDNSPLHF
v_gene: TRBV30; CDR3aa: CAWSLGGQNLANEKLFF
v_gene: TRBV9; CDR3aa: CASSRTSGGRSTDTQYF
v_gene: TRBV14; CDR3aa: CASSKGLADHTREQYF
v_gene: TRBV7-9; CDR3aa: CASSPRGREWNTGELFF
v_gene: TRBV7-2; CDR3aa: CASSLGGEANYGYTF
v_gene: TRBV7-8; CDR3aa: CASSFGTVNEQYF
v_gene: TRBV18; CDR3aa: CASSPPTSSATYEQYF
v_gene: TRBV10-3; CDR3aa: CAKHMEGYSNQPQHF
v_gene: TRBV28; CDR3aa: CASSLYRLRGARGYTF
v_gene: TRBV9; CDR3aa: CASSVAAGQPQHF
v_gene: TRBV30; CDR3aa: CAWSSGQAHGSPLHF
v_gene: TRBV7-8; CDR3aa: CASSLGRISGNTIYF
v_gene: TRBV28; CDR3aa: CASSPGTGGDLAKNIQYF
v_gene: TRBV19; CDR3aa: CASSMTSGRLASTDTQYF
v_gene: TRBV5-1; CDR3aa: CASSLGTGGYGGNQPQHF
v_gene: TRBV29-1; CDR3aa: CSVTGTGVLNEQFF
v_gene: TRBV20-1; CDR3aa: CSAIRSYEQYF
v_gene: TRBV30; CDR3aa: CAWSKLAGTDTQYF
v_gene: TRBV18; CDR3aa: CASSPQETQYF
v_gene: TRBV7-2; CDR3aa: CASSWVVGDTQYF
v_gene: TRBV11-3; CDR3aa: CASSLKGYSPSEQFF
v_gene: TRBV7-3; CDR3aa: CASSWGAAGANVLTF
v_gene: TRBV6-4; CDR3aa: CASRAGAGSDTQYF
v_gene: TRBV30; CDR3aa: CAWSEALAGVRETQYF
v_gene: TRBV9; CDR3aa: CASSAARTGVTTNEKLFF
v_gene: TRBV27; CDR3aa: CASSPSRTGKTDTQYF
v_gene: TRBV27; CDR3aa: CASSDQRGTDTQYF
v_gene: TRBV4-2; CDR3aa: CASSQGDSRNTIYF
v_gene: TRBV5-1; CDR3aa: CASSLDRTTGELFF
v_gene: TRBV18; CDR3aa: CASSPGTGDHEQYF
v_gene: TRBV6-6; CDR3aa: CASSYGGSNEKLFF
v_gene: TRBV6-1; CDR3aa: CASSVTTNSYNEQFF